These 18 T cell receptor beta chains originate from one sample sequenced in a study of T cell responses to AZD1222 COVID-19 vaccine. Clones were read by immunoSEQ multiplex PCR, and TCRdb kept only the in-frame ones, dropping some. The sample has some 180,000 clones; 85% to 95% are singletons. Here the sequenced sample was peripheral blood, taken on day 0 of AZD1222 vaccination. Every receptor here comes from an adult in good health.

This rearrangement joins TRBV10-3 to TRBJ1-1; perhaps TRBD1 as D (5 bases). The CDR3 is made up of 15 amino acids. CDR1 and CDR2 from the germline V gene are ENHRY and SYGVKD. Deletions cut 6 bases from V and 0 bases from J, with 14 bases between. CDR3 DNA sequence: TGTGCCATCAGATCTGGGGGACGGTTGAACACTGAAGCTTTCTTT. Translation gives CAIRSGGRLNTEAFF.

The rearrangement joins TRBV15 to TRBJ1-4; maybe TRBD1 (5 bases). The CDR3 is made up of 18 amino acids. Germline V gives CDR1 LNHNV, CDR2 YYDKDF (reference sequence). Trimming removed 3 bases from V and 6 bases from J, with 23 bases in between. The CDR3 reads CATSSLGGGKYSDEKLFF. Here the CDR3 DNA reads TGTGCCACCAGCAGCCTCGGCGGGGGGAAATATTCGGATGAAAAACTGTTTTTT.

This chain connects TRBV9 to TRBJ2-7; D is undetermined. CDR3 length: 13 residues. V was cut by 0 bases and J by 3 bases, with 7 bases left in between. Germline CDR1 reads SGDLS; CDR2 reads YYNGEE. CDR3 amino acids: CASSVDVSYEQYF. The CDR3 bases are TGTGCCAGCAGCGTAGACGTGAGCTACGAGCAGTACTTC.

This rearrangement joins TRBV7-2 to TRBJ1-2, with 7 nucleotides matching TRBD1. Germline assignment: CDR1 SGHTA and CDR2 FQGNSA. This CDR3 is built from 13 residues. With 1 base clipped from V and 8 bases from J, the junction kept 4 bases outside the gene matches. The CDR3 spells CASSLGQGSGYTF. The CDR3 coding sequence is TGTGCCAGCAGCTTAGGACAGGGCTCCGGCTACACCTTC.

The CDR3, as DNA: TGTGCCAGCAGGATCGGACAGGGGAGCCAGCCCCAGCATTTT. Translated: CASRIGQGSQPQHF. The chain couples TRBV6-6 to TRBJ1-5; 9 bases are a match to TRBD1. Trimming took 6 bases from V and 7 from J; bases not matched to a gene: 7. Germline V lookup: CDR1 MNHNY, CDR2 SVGAGI (reference sequence). The CDR3 runs to 14 residues.

The chain couples TRBV6-5 to TRBJ2-1; D is perhaps TRBD2 (5 bases). Germline V gives CDR1 MNHEY, CDR2 SVGAGI. The CDR3 length is 13 residues. Deletions cut 7 bases from V and 14 bases from J, with 21 bases between. CDR3 amino acids: CASTSNRHSGEFF. Here the CDR3 DNA reads TGTGCCAGCACCTCGAACCGCCACAGCGGAGAGTTCTTC.

The rearrangement links TRBV7-2 to TRBJ1-5; D is unresolved. Trimming removed 1 base at V and 0 bases at J, with 16 bases between. CDR3 length equals 18 residues. Looked up from germline, CDR1 is SGHTA and CDR2 is FQGNSA. CDR3 nucleotide sequence: TGTGCCAGCAGCTTAGAGGCGAAGGCGGTGTATAGCAATCAGCCCCAGCATTTT. The encoded protein is CASSLEAKAVYSNQPQHF.

V usage is TRBV5-4 and J usage is TRBJ2-1, with D tentatively TRBD2 (5 bases). V lost 3 bases to trimming and J lost 10 bases, with 11 bases between them. The CDR3 contains 12 residues. From germline, CDR1 is SGHNT and CDR2 YYREEE (reference sequence). The chain's CDR3 is CASSWGVGEQFF. CDR3 sequence (DNA): TGTGCCAGCAGCTGGGGAGTAGGGGAGCAGTTCTTC.

This clone was picked up one time. The rearrangement links TRBV12-3 or TRBV12-4 to TRBJ2-2; D unresolved. This CDR3 is 13 amino acids long. V lost 5 bases to trimming and J lost 3 bases, with 7 bases between them. Here the CDR3 reads CASSVQDTGELFF. CDR3 nucleotides: TGTGCCAGCAGTGTCCAGGACACCGGGGAGCTGTTTTTT.

This clone came up a few times. V is TRBV11-2 and J is TRBJ1-2; a possible D gene is TRBD1 (5 bases). CDR1 is SGHAT and CDR2 is FQNNGV in the germline V gene. Trimming shortened V by 0 bases and J by 4 bases, and 18 bases separated the two germline ends. The CDR3 consists of 17 residues. The CDR3 spells CASSLDRDQFPTYGYTF. CDR3 nucleotides: TGTGCCAGCAGCTTAGATCGGGACCAATTCCCTACCTATGGCTACACCTTC.

The J gene is TRBJ2-1, the V gene TRBV7-9; D ambiguous. Germline-derived CDR1 and CDR2 are SEHNR and FQNEAQ (reference sequence). Trimming shortened V by 5 bases and J by 8 bases, and 13 bases separated the two germline ends. This CDR3 comprises 13 residues. CDR3 coding DNA: TGTGCCAGCAGCCCTCGATCGGATGATGAGCAGTTCTTC. Amino acids: CASSPRSDDEQFF.

This clone was seen a single time. This chain uses TRBV6-5 with TRBJ2-7; possible D gene TRBD2, 5 bases. Per germline, CDR1 MNHEY and CDR2 SVGAGI. V lost 6 bases and J lost 2, with 17 bases in between. The CDR3 is made up of 15 amino acids. This CDR3 is CASSPDWSGAYEQYF. CDR3 in DNA: TGTGCCAGCAGCCCCGACTGGAGCGGCGCCTACGAGCAGTACTTC.

The V and J genes are TRBV11-2 and TRBJ2-3; D may be TRBD1 or TRBD2 (5 bases each). The CDR3 covers 13 residues. With 5 bases removed from V and 14 bases from J, the gap between germline ends came to 20 bases. Germline-derived CDR1 and CDR2 are SGHAT and FQNNGV. CDR3 nucleotides: TGTGCCAGCAGCCCCCGGGGCAGGCGGAGGCTGTATTTT. Protein sequence: CASSPRGRRRLYF.

The chain uses TRBV6-5 and TRBJ1-6; no firm D call. The length of the CDR3 is 15 residues. From germline, CDR1 is MNHEY and CDR2 SVGAGI. V lost 0 bases and J 7 bases, leaving 10 bases between the germline ends. In DNA form, the CDR3 reads TGTGCCAGCAGTTACTCAAATCACCCCAATTCACCCCTCCACTTT. Translating gives CASSYSNHPNSPLHF.

This sequence joins TRBV3-1 (or the pseudogene TRBV3-2) and TRBJ1-3; D unclear. Trimming removed 5 bases at V and 7 bases at J, with 12 bases between. Germline CDR1 LGHDT, CDR2 YNNKEL (reference sequence). The CDR3 is 13 amino acids. CDR3 coding DNA: TGTGCCAGCAGCGATACAAGCGGGAACACCATATATTTT. The encoded protein is CASSDTSGNTIYF.

The gene calls are TRBV29-1 and TRBJ2-2, with D possibly TRBD1 on 5 matching bases. The CDR3 covers 13 residues. From germline, CDR1 is SQVTM and CDR2 ANQGSEA. V lost 6 bases, J lost 4 bases, and 12 bases lay in between. The CDR3 loop is CSVGVVPTGELFF. CDR3 nucleotides: TGCAGCGTAGGGGTTGTCCCCACCGGGGAGCTGTTTTTT.

V usage is TRBV14 and J usage is TRBJ2-7; the D is unclear. Trimming took off 4 bases at V and 2 bases at J, with 9 bases between the two ends. The germline gives CDR1 SGHDN, CDR2 FVKESK. The CDR3 is 13 residues long. The CDR3 DNA sequence: TGTGCCAGCAGCCCCCAGCCTCCCTACGAGCAGTACTTC. Protein sequence: CASSPQPPYEQYF.

In DNA form, the CDR3 reads TGCGCCAGCAGCTTGGCAAGAACCTACGAGCAGTACTTC. Amino acid sequence: CASSLARTYEQYF. The chain has TRBV5-1 and TRBJ2-7, with D unresolved. Trimming took off 0 bases at V and 2 bases at J, with 6 bases between the two ends. CDR3 length: 13 amino acids. Germline assignment: CDR1 SGHRS and CDR2 YFSETQ.